Listed below are T cell receptor beta chains from one sample, sequenced in a study of cytomegalovirus exposure and HLA in healthy donors. Here immunoSEQ multiplex PCR was the method, and the copy in TCRdb shows in-frame clones only, minus some. The sample consists of 110,000 or so clones, roughly 80% of them appearing once. Material for sequencing was PBMCs. The receptor set was obtained from a woman between 35 and 50 years old in good health and CMV-seropositive. Each CDR3 is given with its conserved first and last residue. The order of the fields is clone size, V gene, J gene, D gene, CDR3 DNA, CDR3 protein. D genes are given only for firm matches. Clone sizes are given selectively: once, few, many, or a class where the clone is expanded.

clone size: NA
V gene: TRBV11-3
J gene: TRBJ2-5
D gene: NA
CDR3 DNA: TGTGCCAGCAGCTTGTTACAGGGAGAGGTACAAGAGACCCAGTACTTC
CDR3 protein: CASSLLQGEVQETQYF

clone size: NA
V gene: TRBV4-1
J gene: TRBJ2-7
D gene: TRBD2
CDR3 DNA: TGCGCCAGCAGCCAAGTGGCGGGACTAGCGGGAGACGAGCAGTACTTC
CDR3 protein: CASSQVAGLAGDEQYF

clone size: NA
V gene: TRBV27
J gene: TRBJ1-2
D gene: NA
CDR3 DNA: TGTGCCAGCAGTTTAACTAGGCGGGCTCTGGCGAAAGGCTACACCTTC
CDR3 protein: CASSLTRRALAKGYTF

clone size: NA
V gene: TRBV5-8
J gene: TRBJ1-4
D gene: TRBD1
CDR3 DNA: TGTGCCAGCAGCACTTCGATTCGAGACAGGGGAAATGAAAAACTGTTTTTT
CDR3 protein: CASSTSIRDRGNEKLFF

clone size: NA
V gene: TRBV15
J gene: TRBJ2-2
D gene: TRBD2
CDR3 DNA: TGTGCCACCAGCAGAGATGCGGGGTGGGGGGGCACCGGGGAGCTGTTTTTT
CDR3 protein: CATSRDAGWGGTGELFF

clone size: NA
V gene: TRBV5-5
J gene: TRBJ2-7
D gene: TRBD2
CDR3 DNA: TGTGCCAGCAGCTGGACTCCCTGGACTAGCGGGAGGTACGAGCAGTACTTC
CDR3 protein: CASSWTPWTSGRYEQYF

clone size: NA
V gene: TRBV7-2
J gene: TRBJ1-1
D gene: NA
CDR3 DNA: TGTGCCAGCAGCCGGGACACCAACACTGAAGCTTTCTTT
CDR3 protein: CASSRDTNTEAFF

clone size: NA
V gene: TRBV19
J gene: TRBJ2-5
D gene: TRBD1
CDR3 DNA: TGTGCCAGTAGTATCGGTCAGAGGGGGCGGAAGACCCAGTACTTC
CDR3 protein: CASSIGQRGRKTQYF

clone size: NA
V gene: TRBV14
J gene: TRBJ2-3
D gene: NA
CDR3 DNA: TGTGCCAGCAGCCAAGTAAGCAGGTCGATAGATACGCAGTATTTT
CDR3 protein: CASSQVSRSIDTQYF

clone size: NA
V gene: TRBV4-1
J gene: TRBJ2-5
D gene: NA
CDR3 DNA: TGCGCCAGCAGCCCATATGCCTACCTAGAGACCCAGTACTTC
CDR3 protein: CASSPYAYLETQYF

clone size: once
V gene: TRBV7-9
J gene: TRBJ2-7
D gene: TRBD2
CDR3 DNA: TGTGCCAGCAGGTCCCGGACTAGCTCCTACGAGCAGTACTTC
CDR3 protein: CASRSRTSSYEQYF

clone size: few
V gene: TRBV6-1
J gene: TRBJ1-1
D gene: TRBD1
CDR3 DNA: TGTGCCACCAGACAGGGGCTAAACACTGAAGCTTTCTTT
CDR3 protein: CATRQGLNTEAFF

clone size: NA
V gene: TRBV7-9
J gene: TRBJ1-3
D gene: NA
CDR3 DNA: TGTGCCAGCGAACAGGGAAACACCATATATTTT
CDR3 protein: CASEQGNTIYF

clone size: once
V gene: TRBV5-1
J gene: TRBJ2-2
D gene: NA
CDR3 DNA: TGCGCCAGCAGCTTGAGCATACTAGACACCGGGGAGCTGTTTTTT
CDR3 protein: CASSLSILDTGELFF

clone size: once
V gene: TRBV19
J gene: TRBJ2-1
D gene: TRBD2
CDR3 DNA: TGTGCCAGTAGTATAGCCGGGATAGCGGGAGGCCTTAGCTCCTACAATGAGCAGTTCTTC
CDR3 protein: CASSIAGIAGGLSSYNEQFF

clone size: NA
V gene: TRBV4-2
J gene: TRBJ2-7
D gene: TRBD2
CDR3 DNA: TGTGCCAGCAGCCAAGAGAGCAGCGGGGCCACCTACGAGCAGTACTTC
CDR3 protein: CASSQESSGATYEQYF

clone size: NA
V gene: TRBV7-9
J gene: TRBJ2-1
D gene: TRBD2
CDR3 DNA: TGTGCCAGCAGCAAGGGACTAGCCAATGAGCAGTTCTTC
CDR3 protein: CASSKGLANEQFF

clone size: NA
V gene: TRBV7-6
J gene: TRBJ2-1
D gene: NA
CDR3 DNA: TGTGCCAGCAGCTTAGGGGGGCCTGTGAATGAGCAGTTCTTC
CDR3 protein: CASSLGGPVNEQFF

clone size: NA
V gene: TRBV5-4
J gene: TRBJ1-5
D gene: NA
CDR3 DNA: TGTGCCAGCAGCTGGGGAGGGCAGGGCAATCAGCCCCAGCATTTT
CDR3 protein: CASSWGGQGNQPQHF

clone size: NA
V gene: TRBV9
J gene: TRBJ1-5
D gene: NA
CDR3 DNA: TGTGCCAGCAGCCCCGGGGGGAATCAGCCCCAGCATTTT
CDR3 protein: CASSPGGNQPQHF

clone size: NA
V gene: TRBV19
J gene: TRBJ1-4
D gene: TRBD1
CDR3 DNA: TGTGCCAGTAGCCCCAGGGGACAGATCGCAACTAATGAAAAACTGTTTTTT
CDR3 protein: CASSPRGQIATNEKLFF

clone size: NA
V gene: TRBV5-1
J gene: TRBJ2-5
D gene: TRBD2
CDR3 DNA: TGCGCCAGCTTATTTACAGCGGGAGCAGGGGAGACCCAGTACTTC
CDR3 protein: CASLFTAGAGETQYF

clone size: NA
V gene: TRBV28
J gene: TRBJ2-7
D gene: NA
CDR3 DNA: TGTGCCAGCAGTTTGGAGGGTGGACGCCGGGCAGGGCTTCCCTACGAGCAGTACTTC
CDR3 protein: CASSLEGGRRAGLPYEQYF

clone size: NA
V gene: TRBV7-2
J gene: TRBJ2-5
D gene: NA
CDR3 DNA: TGTGCCAGCAGCCCCGGGGAACCAAGGGCCCAGTACTTC
CDR3 protein: CASSPGEPRAQYF

clone size: few
V gene: TRBV19
J gene: TRBJ2-3
D gene: TRBD2
CDR3 DNA: TGTGCCAGTAGTAAAGGACTAGCGGGAGGCTCAGATACGCAGTATTTT
CDR3 protein: CASSKGLAGGSDTQYF

clone size: few
V gene: TRBV25-1
J gene: TRBJ1-2
D gene: NA
CDR3 DNA: TGTGCCAGCAGCTACAGTTATGGCTACACCTTC
CDR3 protein: CASSYSYGYTF

clone size: once
V gene: TRBV11-2
J gene: TRBJ2-5
D gene: NA
CDR3 DNA: TGTGCCAGCAGCTTCCTAACCGAGTGGGACTTCCAAGAGACCCAGTACTTC
CDR3 protein: CASSFLTEWDFQETQYF

clone size: NA
V gene: TRBV11-2
J gene: TRBJ2-7
D gene: NA
CDR3 DNA: TGTGCCAGCAGCCCGACGGGGACAATACCATACGAGCAGTACTTC
CDR3 protein: CASSPTGTIPYEQYF

clone size: few
V gene: TRBV7-9
J gene: TRBJ1-6
D gene: NA
CDR3 DNA: TGTGCCAGCAGCTTAGTCGGGGAAGGGAATTCACCCCTCCACTTT
CDR3 protein: CASSLVGEGNSPLHF

clone size: NA
V gene: TRBV7-2
J gene: TRBJ2-1
D gene: NA
CDR3 DNA: TGTGCCAGCAGCTTAGATCGACTAGGGGAGCAGTTCTTC
CDR3 protein: CASSLDRLGEQFF

clone size: NA
V gene: TRBV5-4
J gene: TRBJ2-7
D gene: TRBD2
CDR3 DNA: TGTGCCAGCAGCCATAGGACTAGAATCAGCTACGAGCAGTACTTC
CDR3 protein: CASSHRTRISYEQYF

clone size: NA
V gene: TRBV18
J gene: TRBJ1-1
D gene: NA
CDR3 DNA: TGTGCCAGCTCACCGACATCCTACGACACTGAAGCTTTCTTT
CDR3 protein: CASSPTSYDTEAFF